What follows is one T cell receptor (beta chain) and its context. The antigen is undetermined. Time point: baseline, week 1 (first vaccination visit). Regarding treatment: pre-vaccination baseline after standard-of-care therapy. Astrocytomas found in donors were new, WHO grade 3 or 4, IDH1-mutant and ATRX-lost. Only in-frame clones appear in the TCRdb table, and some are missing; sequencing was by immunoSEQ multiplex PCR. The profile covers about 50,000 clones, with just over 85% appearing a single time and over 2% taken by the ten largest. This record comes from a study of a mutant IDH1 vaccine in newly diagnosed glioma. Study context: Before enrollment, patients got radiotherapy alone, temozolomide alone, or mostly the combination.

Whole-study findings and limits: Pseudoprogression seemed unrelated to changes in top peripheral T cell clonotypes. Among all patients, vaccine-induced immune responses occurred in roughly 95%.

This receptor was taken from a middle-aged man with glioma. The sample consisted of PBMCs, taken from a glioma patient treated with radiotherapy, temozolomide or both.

The CDR3 sequence is CASSLTSGITGELFF. Written as DNA, the CDR3 is TGTGCCAGCAGCTTGACTAGCGGGATTACCGGGGAGCTGTTTTTT. The chain combines TRBV7-8 with TRBJ2-2; 11 bases agree with TRBD2. The CDR3 extends over 15 amino acids. From germline, CDR1 is SGHVS and CDR2 FQNEAQ. V lost 3 bases and J lost 5; bases outside the gene matches: 2.